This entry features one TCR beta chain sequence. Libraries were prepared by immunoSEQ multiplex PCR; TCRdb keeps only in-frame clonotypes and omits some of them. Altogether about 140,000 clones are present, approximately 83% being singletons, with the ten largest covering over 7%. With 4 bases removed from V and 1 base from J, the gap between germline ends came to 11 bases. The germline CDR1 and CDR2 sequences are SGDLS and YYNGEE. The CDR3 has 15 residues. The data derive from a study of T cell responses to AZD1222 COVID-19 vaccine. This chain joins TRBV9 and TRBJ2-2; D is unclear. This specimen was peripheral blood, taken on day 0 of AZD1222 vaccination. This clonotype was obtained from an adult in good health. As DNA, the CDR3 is TGTGCCAGCAGCTTACGGACCGAGAACACCGGGGAGCTGTTTTTT. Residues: CASSLRTENTGELFF.